The next 25 T cell receptor beta chains were all read from a single sample in a study of blood T cell repertoires in COVID-19. The data were produced by immunoSEQ multiplex PCR, yet TCRdb's version contains in-frame clones alone and is incomplete. This sample has approximately 250,000 clones, with over 65% found just once. The sample comprised peripheral blood. The source of these receptors is a man between 60 and 75 years old who had recovered from COVID-19.

This chain joins TRBV5-8 and TRBJ2-7, with TRBD1 matching over 9 bases. V trimming: 3 bases; J trimming: 0 bases; junction bases outside the gene matches: 10. Germline V gene data show CDR1 as SGHTS and CDR2 as YDEGEE. The CDR3 totals 17 residues. CDR3 in DNA: TGTGCCAGCAGCTCCTCCGGGACAGGGATCACCTCCTACGAGCAGTACTTC. This sequence encodes CASSSSGTGITSYEQYF.

This clone has more than one count but fewer than ten. V usage is TRBV2 and J usage is TRBJ2-7; 7 bases agree with TRBD2. This CDR3 comprises 15 residues. Losses at the gene ends were 6 bases for V and 4 bases for J; bases not matched to a gene: 12. CDR1 and CDR2 (germline): SNHLY, FYNNEI. CDR3: CASSQTATSWYEQYF. The CDR3 DNA is TGTGCCAGCAGCCAGACTGCGACTAGCTGGTACGAGCAGTACTTC. Full variable domain (rest looked up from reference TRBV2 and TRBJ2-7): EPEVTQTPSHQVTQMGQEVILRCVPISNHLYFYWYRQILGQKVEFLVSFYNNEISEKSEIFDDQFSVERPDGSNFTLKIRSTKLEDSAMYFCASSQTATSWYEQYFGPGTRLTVT.

V and J are TRBV6-5 and TRBJ2-7; D not resolved. V was clipped by 6 bases and J by 3 bases, with 12 bases between them. The CDR3 totals 13 residues. The germline gives CDR1 MNHEY, CDR2 SVGAGI. This chain's CDR3 is CASRGSNYYEQYF. CDR3 bases: TGTGCCAGCAGAGGATCAAACTACTACGAGCAGTACTTC.

This clone was seen only a few times. The rearrangement links TRBV10-1 to TRBJ2-3; 10 bases match TRBD2. CDR3 length equals 16 residues. CDR1 and CDR2 (germline): WNHNN, SYGVQD (reference sequence). With V trimmed by 4 bases and J by 4 bases, 8 bases remained unmatched. CDR3 DNA: TGCGCCAGCAGTGGGCTAGCGGGAGCGGGTGCAGATACGCAGTATTTT. It is translated as CASSGLAGAGADTQYF.

This clone has a handful of counts. V and J are TRBV12-3 or TRBV12-4 and TRBJ1-1; D call uncertain. The CDR3 runs to 13 residues. The V end was cut by 6 bases, the J end by 0 bases, with 8 bases between. The CDR3 DNA is TGTGCCAGCAGGCCTACCATGAACACTGAAGCTTTCTTT. Its translation: CASRPTMNTEAFF.

This clone has at least ten counts. The chain employs TRBV28 and TRBJ1-5; possible D gene TRBD1, 6 bases. CDR3 length: 16 amino acids. V was clipped by 2 bases and J by 4 bases, with 15 bases between them. Looked up from germline, CDR1 is MDHEN and CDR2 is SYDVKM. DNA of the CDR3: TGTGCCAGCAGTTTAGACTCAGGGGCCAAGAATCAGCCCCAGCATTTT. It translates to CASSLDSGAKNQPQHF.

The chain joins TRBV7-8 to TRBJ2-3; perhaps TRBD2 as D (5 bases). CDR3 length: 16 residues. V was trimmed by 6 bases and J by 1 base, leaving 17 bases between them. Per the germline V gene, CDR1 is SGHVS and CDR2 is FQNEAQ. The CDR3 region is CASRPGLTRGTDTQYF. As DNA, the CDR3 is TGTGCCAGCAGACCCGGACTCACCCGCGGCACAGATACGCAGTATTTT. Drawing the rest from reference TRBV7-8 and TRBJ2-3, the complete variable domain is GAGVSQSPRYKVAKRGQDVALRCDPISGHVSLFWYQQALGQGPEFLTYFQNEAQLDKSGLPSDRFFAERPEGSVSTLKIQRTQQEDSAVYLCASRPGLTRGTDTQYFGPGTRLTVL.

This rearrangement joins TRBV10-1 to TRBJ1-1, with 7 bases identical to TRBD1. This CDR3 contains 14 residues. J was trimmed by 1 base and V by 10 bases; bases with no gene match: 9. Germline assignment: CDR1 WNHNN and CDR2 SYGVQD (reference sequence). The CDR3 is CATSKGQSNTEAFF. The CDR3 DNA reads TGCGCCACCTCAAAGGGACAGTCGAACACTGAAGCTTTCTTT.

This clone occurred once. This chain joins TRBV15 and TRBJ2-5, with D possibly matching TRBD2 (6 bases). Germline CDR1 and CDR2: LNHNV and YYDKDF (reference sequence). With 4 bases removed from V and 4 bases from J, the gap between germline ends came to 16 bases. The CDR3 is 15 residues long. The CDR3 is CATSTPGGVGETQYF. CDR3 DNA: TGTGCCACCAGCACTCCCGGGGGTGTGGGAGAGACCCAGTACTTC.

The V and J genes are TRBV7-3 and TRBJ2-4, with 7 bases identical to TRBD1. The CDR3 length is 14 residues. V shed 3 bases and J 6 bases; nucleotides not matched to a gene: 5. The V gene's germline CDR1 is SGHTA and CDR2 FQGTGA. The CDR3 region is CASSLDGTANIQYF. The CDR3 bases are TGTGCCAGCAGCTTGGACGGGACAGCAAACATTCAGTACTTC.

The chain recombines TRBV28 with TRBJ2-7, with 9 bases identical to TRBD1. CDR1 is MDHEN and CDR2 is SYDVKM in the germline V gene. The CDR3 consists of 18 residues. J gave up 6 bases and V 5 bases, and 20 bases lay outside the gene matches. This CDR3 reads CASSTPGGGTGRSSEQYF. DNA for the CDR3: TGTGCCAGCAGTACTCCCGGGGGAGGGACAGGGCGTAGTAGCGAGCAGTACTTC. Full variable domain (rest looked up from reference TRBV28 and TRBJ2-7): DVKVTQSSRYLVKRTGEKVFLECVQDMDHENMFWYRQDPGLGLRLIYFSYDVKMKEKGDIPEGYSVSREKKERFSLILESASTNQTSMYLCASSTPGGGTGRSSEQYFGPGTRLTVT.

This chain links TRBV11-3 with TRBJ1-2; 12 bases are a match to TRBD1. Germline V gene data show CDR1 as SGHNT and CDR2 as YENEEA. The CDR3 has 19 amino acids. The V gene end was trimmed by 4 bases and the J gene end by 4 bases; junction bases not matched to a gene: 16. The CDR3 region has the DNA TGTGCCAGCAGCTCGATTGCCGGGACAGGGGGCGAAACCTTCTATGGCTACACCTTC. It specifies CASSSIAGTGGETFYGYTF.

The table lists this clone with a count of one. The chain has TRBV27 and TRBJ2-3, with a weak D call TRBD1 (6 bases). Germline V gives CDR1 MNHEY, CDR2 SMNVEV (reference sequence). The CDR3 totals 13 residues. V lost 4 bases, J lost 10 bases, and 15 bases lay in between. CDR3 residues: CASSSARTAPQYF. The CDR3 nucleotides read TGTGCCAGCAGTTCAGCCCGGACAGCCCCGCAGTATTTT.

The gene calls are TRBV25-1 and TRBJ1-1; D is possibly TRBD1 (6 bases). CDR3 size: 14 residues. Trimming left V 4 bases short and J 4 bases short, with 13 bases between. Germline V gene lookup returns CDR1 MGHDK and CDR2 SYGVNS. The CDR3 reads CASSAKGGGTEAFF. The CDR3 DNA reads as TGTGCCAGCAGTGCCAAGGGGGGGGGCACTGAAGCTTTCTTT.

This clone has only a few counts. This chain links TRBV3-1 (or the pseudogene TRBV3-2) with TRBJ1-6; D not resolved. The length of the CDR3 is 14 residues. The V gene's germline CDR1 is LGHDT and CDR2 YNNKEL (reference sequence). V was pared by 3 bases and J by 0 bases, with 3 bases between. CDR3 protein: CASSQSSYNSPLHF. CDR3 nucleotide sequence: TGTGCCAGCAGCCAGAGCTCCTATAATTCACCCCTCCACTTT.

The DNA for the CDR3 is TGTGCCAGCAGCTTACGGGGTGGCAATCAGCCCCAGCATTTT. Protein: CASSLRGGNQPQHF. The chain uses TRBV5-5 and TRBJ1-5; no firm D call. This CDR3 spans 14 amino acids. The V end was cut by 2 bases, the J end by 2 bases, with 8 bases between. CDR1 is SGHKS, CDR2 YYEKEE, per germline (reference sequence).

The V call is TRBV27, the J call TRBJ2-3; TRBD2 agrees at 8 bases. Germline lookup yields CDR1 MNHEY and CDR2 SMNVEV (reference sequence). The trim removed 2 bases at V and 0 bases at J, leaving 4 bases unmatched. This CDR3 has 16 amino acids. The CDR3 loop is CASSLTTSASTDTQYF. As DNA, the CDR3 is TGTGCCAGCAGTTTAACGACTAGCGCTAGCACAGATACGCAGTATTTT.

J is TRBJ2-7 and V is TRBV2; 8 positions match TRBD1. V was clipped by 4 bases and J by 6 bases; unmatched bases: 23. Germline assignment: CDR1 SNHLY and CDR2 FYNNEI. The CDR3 runs 19 residues. The CDR3 region has the DNA TGTGCCAGCAGTGGGAGGAGGGCCAACCGGGGACAGGAGACTGCCGAGCAGTACTTC. It translates to CASSGRRANRGQETAEQYF. The variable domain in full, with the rest retrieved from reference TRBV2 and TRBJ2-7, is EPEVTQTPSHQVTQMGQEVILRCVPISNHLYFYWYRQILGQKVEFLVSFYNNEISEKSEIFDDQFSVERPDGSNFTLKIRSTKLEDSAMYFCASSGRRANRGQETAEQYFGPGTRLTVT.

This clone was counted only a few times. This chain connects TRBV29-1 to TRBJ1-2, with 7 bases that match TRBD1. V dropped 8 bases and J dropped 3; count of bases not matched to a gene: 6. The germline V gene encodes CDR1 SQVTM and CDR2 ANQGSEA. The CDR3 is 12 amino acids. CDR3 region: CSSRDRDYGYTF. DNA for the CDR3: TGCAGCTCCCGTGACAGGGACTATGGCTACACCTTC.

The chain couples TRBV6-2 or TRBV6-3 to TRBJ2-7; 8 nucleotides line up with TRBD2. V lost 5 bases, J lost 2 bases, and 20 bases stayed unmatched. The CDR3 covers 19 residues. CDR1 is MNHEY, CDR2 SVGEGT, per germline. CDR3 in amino acids: CASSPLTLASGRIPYEQYF. DNA of the CDR3: TGTGCCAGCAGTCCCCTGACCCTGGCTAGCGGGCGGATACCCTACGAGCAGTACTTC.

CDR3 region: CASSALGLSQETQYF. The CDR3 DNA reads as TGCGCCAGCAGCGCTCTTGGACTGAGCCAAGAGACCCAGTACTTC. The chain has TRBV5-1 and TRBJ2-5, with a weak D call TRBD2 (5 bases). The CDR3 contains 15 residues. Trimming took 4 bases from V and 1 from J, leaving 14 bases between them. CDR1 and CDR2 (germline): SGHRS, YFSETQ.

The CDR3 DNA reads as TGTGCCAGCAGCCAAGATGGACAGGTGCGGAGCTATGGCTACACCTTC. Encoded protein: CASSQDGQVRSYGYTF. The chain employs TRBV3-1 (or the pseudogene TRBV3-2) and TRBJ1-2, with 7 nucleotides matching TRBD1. CDR1 LGHDT and CDR2 YNNKEL come from the germline V gene (reference sequence). V lost 0 bases and J lost 4; bases outside the gene matches: 8. This CDR3 is 16 amino acids long.

This chain links TRBV4-1 with TRBJ2-7; no clear D. CDR1 MGHRA and CDR2 YSYEKL come from the germline V gene. V was trimmed by 1 base and J by 0 bases, leaving 10 bases between them. This CDR3 is 15 amino acids long. The CDR3 sequence: CASSQVAQDSYEQYF. CDR3 DNA sequence: TGCGCCAGCAGCCAAGTAGCCCAAGACTCCTACGAGCAGTACTTC.

V gene TRBV12-2 combines with J gene TRBJ1-1. TRBV12-2 is a pseudogene locus. This CDR3 comprises 10 residues. The CDR3 spells CASRPRGAFF. CDR3 nucleotide sequence: TGTGCAAGTCGCCCTAGAGGGGCTTTCTTT.

The V and J genes are TRBV7-9 and TRBJ2-5; 7 bases match TRBD1. CDR1 SEHNR and CDR2 FQNEAQ come from the germline V gene (reference sequence). V dropped 3 bases and J dropped 1; count of bases not matched to a gene: 2. This CDR3 has 14 amino acids. Written as DNA, the CDR3 is TGTGCCAGCAGCTTGACAGGGCTCCAAGAGACCCAGTACTTC. Translating it yields CASSLTGLQETQYF.